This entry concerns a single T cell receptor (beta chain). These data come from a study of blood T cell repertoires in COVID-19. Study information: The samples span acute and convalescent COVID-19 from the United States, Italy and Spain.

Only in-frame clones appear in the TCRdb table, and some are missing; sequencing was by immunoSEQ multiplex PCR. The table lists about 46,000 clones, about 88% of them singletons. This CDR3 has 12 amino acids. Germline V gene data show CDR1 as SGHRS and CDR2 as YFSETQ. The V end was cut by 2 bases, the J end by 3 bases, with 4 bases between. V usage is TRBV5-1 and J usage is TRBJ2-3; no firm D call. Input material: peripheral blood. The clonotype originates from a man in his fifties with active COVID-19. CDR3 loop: CASSFMTDTQYF. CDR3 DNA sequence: TGCGCCAGCAGCTTTATGACAGATACGCAGTATTTT.